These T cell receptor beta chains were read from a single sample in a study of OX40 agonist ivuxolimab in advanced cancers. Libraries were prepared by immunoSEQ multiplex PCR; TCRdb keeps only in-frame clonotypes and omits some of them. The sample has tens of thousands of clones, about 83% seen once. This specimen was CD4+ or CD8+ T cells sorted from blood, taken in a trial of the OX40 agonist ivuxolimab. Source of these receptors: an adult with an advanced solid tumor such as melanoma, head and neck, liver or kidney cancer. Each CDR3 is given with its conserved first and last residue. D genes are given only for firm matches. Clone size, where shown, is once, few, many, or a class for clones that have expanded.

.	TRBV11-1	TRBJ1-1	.	CASSLTMNTEAFF	TGTGCCAGCAGCCTCACCATGAACACTGAAGCTTTCTTT
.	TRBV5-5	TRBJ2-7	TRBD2	CASSSNEGVAGPLWYEQYF	TGTGCCAGCAGCTCAAACGAGGGGGTAGCGGGACCGCTCTGGTACGAGCAGTACTTC
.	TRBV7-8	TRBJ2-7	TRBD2	CASSAFGGSGGINEQYF	TGTGCCAGCAGCGCATTCGGCGGGAGCGGGGGCATCAACGAGCAGTACTTC
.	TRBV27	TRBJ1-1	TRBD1	CASSQGQITEAFF	TGTGCCAGCAGCCAGGGACAGATCACTGAAGCTTTCTTT
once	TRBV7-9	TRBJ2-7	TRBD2	CASSPTSGSYEQYF	TGTGCCAGCAGCCCGACTAGCGGCTCCTACGAGCAGTACTTC
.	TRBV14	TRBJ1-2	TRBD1	CASSQDLRTGGSIDYGYTF	TGTGCCAGCAGCCAAGATCTTCGGACAGGGGGCTCGATTGACTATGGCTACACCTTC
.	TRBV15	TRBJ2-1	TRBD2	CATSGGRVYNEQFF	TGTGCCACCAGCGGAGGGAGGGTCTACAATGAGCAGTTCTTC
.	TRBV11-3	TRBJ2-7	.	CASSFAFSYEQYF	TGTGCCAGCAGCTTTGCGTTCTCCTACGAGCAGTACTTC
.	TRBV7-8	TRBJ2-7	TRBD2	CASSLGRTSTYEQYF	TGTGCCAGCAGCTTAGGTCGGACTAGCACCTACGAGCAGTACTTC
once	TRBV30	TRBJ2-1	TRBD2	CAWSVRRLAGGPGNEQFF	TGTGCCTGGAGTGTACGTCGTCTTGCGGGAGGGCCTGGTAATGAGCAGTTCTTC
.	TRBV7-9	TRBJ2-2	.	CASSPSRGSGTGELFF	TGTGCCAGCAGTCCTAGCAGGGGCTCAGGCACCGGGGAGCTGTTTTTT
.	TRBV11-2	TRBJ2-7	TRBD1	CASSFSGTVLEQYF	TGTGCCAGCAGCTTTTCCGGGACAGTTCTCGAGCAGTACTTC
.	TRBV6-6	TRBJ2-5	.	CASSYSGGFQVETQYF	TGTGCCAGCAGTTACTCGGGTGGTTTCCAGGTTGAGACCCAGTACTTC
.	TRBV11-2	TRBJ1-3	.	CASSGYRASSGNTIYF	TGTGCCAGCAGCGGGTACAGGGCGTCCTCTGGAAACACCATATATTTT
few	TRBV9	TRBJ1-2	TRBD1	CASSPRDRLYGYTF	TGTGCCAGCAGCCCACGGGACAGACTCTATGGCTACACCTTC
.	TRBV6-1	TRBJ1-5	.	CASGLEGKGNQPQHF	TGTGCCAGCGGCCTTGAGGGAAAGGGCAATCAGCCCCAGCATTTT